This TCR beta chain is from a study of cytomegalovirus exposure and HLA in healthy donors. Overall study results and limits: In a later analysis, most CMV-associated TCR beta chains appeared HLA-restricted.

The germline gives CDR1 LGHNA, CDR2 YSLEER. The CDR3 has 15 residues. V shed 1 base and J 2 bases; nucleotides not matched to a gene: 4. Primers included in the PCR were 60 Vbeta and 13 Jbeta primers. TCRdb keeps only in-frame clones here, not all; method: immunoSEQ multiplex PCR. The profile shows 110,000 or so clones, under 80% of them singletons. A word on this clone: The antigen is undetermined.

This sequence was found in a woman between 50 and 59 years old in good health and CMV-seropositive. The sequenced sample consisted of PBMCs. The rearrangement links TRBV4-3 to TRBJ1-2; TRBD1 matches at 7 bases. The CDR3 protein is CASSQADRSNYGYTF. DNA for the CDR3: TGCGCCAGCAGCCAAGCGGACAGGAGCAACTATGGCTACACCTTC.